The 21 T cell receptor beta chains in this list originate from one sample, sequenced in a study of T-cell reconstitution after alpha-beta-depleted transplantation in children. Preparation of the TCRbeta library involved a method that used unique molecular identifiers. Each CDR3 protein gets one entry after TCRdb re-called the PCR reads with MiXCR. The sample holds approximately 190,000 distinct CDR3 sequences, around 8.4% seen once. This specimen consisted of PBMCs, mostly from graft donor cells, obtained 360 days after TCRalphabeta/CD19-depleted stem cell transplant. These receptors came from a male patient under 10 years old who had a stem cell transplant for acute myeloid leukemia, so the T cells may come from the graft donor.

This clonotype was detected many times. This chain joins TRBV2 and TRBJ2-2; 12 nucleotides align to TRBD2. From germline, CDR1 is SNHLY and CDR2 FYNNEI. The CDR3 extends over 15 amino acids. Trimming removed 5 bases from V and 4 bases from J; junction bases left unmatched: 2. CDR3 nucleotide sequence: TGTGCCAGCAGTCCTAGCGGGAGGGGCACCGGGGAGCTGTTTTTT. This sequence encodes CASSPSGRGTGELFF.

The table lists this clonotype with many counts. V and J are TRBV12-3 or TRBV12-4 and TRBJ2-5; 7 bases fit TRBD1. Germline trimming cut 3 bases from V and 4 bases from J; bases unmatched to any gene: 2. The CDR3 length is 13 residues. For the CDR3, the DNA is TGTGCCAGCAGTTTCTACAGGGGAGAGACCCAGTACTTC. Protein sequence: CASSFYRGETQYF.

The V call is TRBV12-3 or TRBV12-4, the J call TRBJ2-5; D might be TRBD2 (6 bases). The CDR3 sequence is 15 residues long. Deletions cut 4 bases from V and 4 bases from J, with 16 bases between. CDR3 in DNA: TGTGCCAGCAGTTCGAAACTAGCTTACGGAGAGACCCAGTACTTC. It encodes CASSSKLAYGETQYF.

This clonotype was detected a few times. This chain uses TRBV5-1 with TRBJ1-1; D remains ambiguous. V was cut by 1 base and J by 5 bases, with 15 bases left in between. Germline CDR1 reads SGHRS; CDR2 reads YFSETQ. The CDR3 contains 15 residues. CDR3 DNA sequence: TGCGCCAGCAGCTTGCTTGGTCCTCCATGGACTGAAGCTTTCTTT. This encodes CASSLLGPPWTEAFF.

The chain couples TRBV20-1 to TRBJ2-7, with D perhaps matching TRBD1 (6 bases). Between the trimmed V and J ends, which lost 6 bases and 12 bases, there was a span of 12 bases. This CDR3 has 9 amino acids. Germline V gives CDR1 DFQATT, CDR2 SNEGSKA (reference sequence). Here the CDR3 DNA reads TGCAGTGCAGGTCAGGGGAGGTACTTC. It is translated as CSAGQGRYF.

This clonotype was recorded a few times. The rearrangement uses TRBV6-1 and TRBJ2-3; D may be TRBD2 (6 bases). V lost 7 bases and J 5 bases, leaving 13 bases between the germline ends. In germline, CDR1 is MNHNS, CDR2 SASEGT. The CDR3 extends over 13 amino acids. The CDR3 loop is CASTGAGKDTQYF. The CDR3 DNA follows: TGTGCCAGCACGGGAGCAGGGAAAGATACGCAGTATTTT.

This chain uses TRBV18 with TRBJ2-1; 7 nucleotides agree with TRBD2. Germline assignment: CDR1 KGHSH and CDR2 LQKENI. V trimming: 2 bases; J trimming: 6 bases; junction bases outside the gene matches: 10. This CDR3 has 16 amino acids. The CDR3 DNA reads as TGTGCCAGCTCACCAAAGGGGCGGGAGCAGGGCAATGAGCAGTTCTTC. Protein: CASSPKGREQGNEQFF.

J is TRBJ2-3 and V is TRBV29-1, with D perhaps given as TRBD1 or TRBD2 (5 bases each). Trimming stripped 4 bases from V and 1 base from J, with 9 bases between. The germline V gene has CDR1 SQVTM and CDR2 ANQGSEA. CDR3 length: 13 amino acids. The CDR3 reads CSVALGGTDTQYF. The CDR3 DNA is TGCAGCGTTGCGCTGGGGGGCACAGATACGCAGTATTTT.

This clonotype was picked up many times. The rearrangement links TRBV5-4 to TRBJ2-3; 13 bases fit TRBD2. Germline CDR1 reads SGHNT; CDR2 reads YYREEE (reference sequence). The V segment lost 5 bases and the J segment 0 bases; nucleotides outside the gene matches: 6. This CDR3 is built from 17 residues. CDR3 DNA: TGTGCCAGCAGGCGGACTAGCGGGAGCGGGAGCACAGATACGCAGTATTTT. As protein: CASRRTSGSGSTDTQYF.

J is TRBJ1-5 and V is TRBV7-8, with D perhaps TRBD1 (5 bases). Germline CDR1 SGHVS, CDR2 FQNEAQ. Between the trimmed V and J ends, which lost 2 bases and 4 bases, there was a span of 12 bases. This CDR3 has 15 residues. The CDR3 reads CASSLRRGVNQPQHF. The CDR3, as DNA: TGTGCCAGCAGCTTACGCCGAGGGGTAAATCAGCCCCAGCATTTT.

V and J are TRBV11-2 and TRBJ1-1; TRBD1 is a possible D gene (6 bases). Deletions cut 1 base from V and 4 bases from J, with 13 bases between. The CDR3 loop spans 15 amino acids. Germline-derived CDR1 and CDR2 are SGHAT and FQNNGV. The CDR3 sequence: CASSLGGGLGTEAFF. The CDR3 DNA reads TGTGCCAGCAGCTTAGGGGGGGGCCTAGGCACTGAAGCTTTCTTT. Full variable domain (rest looked up from reference TRBV11-2 and TRBJ1-1): EAGVAQSPRYKIIEKRQSVAFWCNPISGHATLYWYQQILGQGPKLLIQFQNNGVVDDSQLPKDRFSAERLKGVDSTLKIQPAKLEDSAVYLCASSLGGGLGTEAFFGQGTRLTVV.

This clonotype was counted between two and nine times. CDR3 DNA sequence: TGTGCCACCAGTGAACCCAAGGATGTCACAGATACGCAGTATTTT. Protein: CATSEPKDVTDTQYF. J is TRBJ2-3 and V is TRBV24-1; D unresolved. The germline V and J ends were trimmed by 4 bases and 2 bases, with 12 bases remaining between them. The CDR3 extends over 15 amino acids. In germline, CDR1 is KGHDR, CDR2 SFDVKD.

This clonotype showed up just a few times. The chain links TRBV28 to TRBJ1-1; D might be TRBD1 (5 bases). V shed 3 bases and J shed 5 bases, with 22 bases lying between them. The CDR3 length is 17 residues. Germline V gene lookup returns CDR1 MDHEN and CDR2 SYDVKM. CDR3 region: CASSLVFAGVQGTEAFF. DNA for the CDR3: TGTGCCAGCAGTTTGGTCTTTGCGGGAGTGCAGGGTACTGAAGCTTTCTTT.

This chain uses TRBV4-2 with TRBJ2-3; 10 positions match TRBD2. The CDR3 sequence is 17 residues long. V gave up 3 bases and J gave up 4 bases; unmatched junction bases: 10. In germline, CDR1 is LGHNA, CDR2 YNFKEQ. CDR3 nucleotides: TGTGCCAGCAGCCAGGGCCTAGCGGGAGTGGTTGCAGATACGCAGTATTTT. Translated: CASSQGLAGVVADTQYF.

In this sample, this clonotype turned up many times. This chain's CDR3 is CATSRDSAGPYNEQFF. Here the CDR3 DNA reads TGTGCCACCAGCAGAGATTCAGCGGGACCCTACAATGAGCAGTTCTTC. The chain is built from TRBV15 and TRBJ2-1; 7 bases are shared with TRBD2. The CDR3 totals 16 residues. J lost 2 bases, V lost 0 bases, and 4 bases had no gene match. CDR1 and CDR2 from the germline V gene are LNHNV and YYDKDF (reference sequence).

This clonotype was seen more than once but under ten times. The V call is TRBV18, the J call TRBJ1-2, with D possibly being TRBD1 (6 bases). The germline CDR1 and CDR2 sequences are KGHSH and LQKENI. V shed 6 bases and J shed 5 bases, with 13 bases lying between them. The CDR3 consists of 13 residues. CDR3 sequence (DNA): TGTGCCAGCTCGCTGGGACAACGGTATGGCTACACCTTC. It specifies CASSLGQRYGYTF.

This clonotype was counted ten times or more. The rearrangement uses TRBV9 and TRBJ2-5; no definite D call. CDR3 length: 14 amino acids. Germline V lookup: CDR1 SGDLS, CDR2 YYNGEE. V dropped 0 bases and J dropped 5 bases, with 11 bases sitting between them. CDR3 DNA sequence: TGTGCCAGCAGCGTAGGCCCCTCCTCGGAGACCCAGTACTTC. This codes for CASSVGPSSETQYF.

This clonotype came up a few times. The chain has TRBV3-1 and TRBJ2-7; 11 bases are a match to TRBD2. Trimming took 8 bases from V and 2 from J; bases not matched to a gene: 2. CDR1 and CDR2 from the germline V gene are LGHDT and YNNKEL (reference sequence). CDR3 length: 13 amino acids. The CDR3 sequence: CASGTSGTYEQYF. CDR3 DNA sequence: TGTGCCAGCGGGACTAGCGGAACCTACGAGCAGTACTTC.

This clonotype has only a few counts. J is TRBJ1-1 and V is TRBV7-9, with no clear D. This CDR3 spans 16 amino acids. Germline V CDR1 and CDR2: SEHNR, FQNEAQ (reference sequence). V lost 4 bases and J lost 3, with 18 bases in between. DNA of the CDR3: TGTGCCAGCAGCTCCAAGGGTTGGGGAATTGACACTGAAGCTTTCTTT. It encodes CASSSKGWGIDTEAFF.

This clonotype was counted only a few times. The V and J genes are TRBV20-1 and TRBJ2-3; D may be TRBD2 (7 bases). The V end was cut by 8 bases, the J end by 2 bases, with 17 bases between. The CDR3 has 14 residues. The germline V gene encodes CDR1 DFQATT and CDR2 SNEGSKA (reference sequence). The CDR3 sequence is CSIREGGPTDTQYF. CDR3 in DNA: TGCAGTATAAGGGAGGGGGGTCCCACAGATACGCAGTATTTT.

V usage is TRBV5-1 and J usage is TRBJ1-6, with D perhaps TRBD1 (5 bases). Germline V gene lookup returns CDR1 SGHRS and CDR2 YFSETQ. The CDR3 loop spans 15 amino acids. Trimming removed 0 bases from V and 9 bases from J, with 13 bases in between. CDR3 in amino acids: CASSLEDMGGSPLHF. In DNA form, the CDR3 reads TGCGCCAGCAGCTTGGAGGACATGGGTGGTTCACCCCTCCACTTT.